Each of the 16 T cell receptor beta chains below was sequenced from the same sample in a study of early T cells in non-severe SARS-CoV-2 infection (dated by TCRdb to the early 2020s). Libraries were made using 5' RACE. The run used a NextSeq 500. In TCRdb, the public reads were trimmed at Q25 with fastp and aligned with MiXCR, with productive beta chains retained. Rows are unified per CDR3 protein, each entry keeping the most common DNA and genes. The table for this sample lists tens of thousands of distinct CDR3 sequences; over 9.5% of them were counted only once. The top ten clonotypes cover roughly a tenth of the sample. Source material: whole blood. The receptor set was obtained from an adult who was a healthcare worker with PCR-confirmed SARS-CoV-2 infection or an uninfected control (not recorded which).

V and J are TRBV5-1 and TRBJ2-3, with D perhaps TRBD2 (5 bases). The germline gives CDR1 SGHRS, CDR2 YFSETQ. The CDR3 extends over 12 amino acids. V lost 4 bases to trimming and J lost 4 bases, with 7 bases between them. The chain's CDR3 is CASSKEADTQYF. In DNA form, the CDR3 reads TGCGCCAGCAGCAAGGAGGCAGATACGCAGTATTTT.

This clonotype was seen many times. The chain combines TRBV19 with TRBJ2-1; D possibly matches TRBD1 or TRBD2 (6 bases each). CDR3 length equals 17 residues. Trimming took off 4 bases at V and 13 bases at J, with 29 bases between the two ends. The V gene's germline CDR1 is LNHDA and CDR2 SQIVND (reference sequence). CDR3 nucleotides: TGTGCCAGTAGTACCCTCTCTTCGGGGGCGGTTGCTAATGGTCAGTTCTTC. Encoded protein: CASSTLSSGAVANGQFF.

V gene TRBV5-6 combines with J gene TRBJ2-3; perhaps D is TRBD1 or TRBD2 (6 bases each). This CDR3 comprises 18 residues. The germline CDR1 and CDR2 sequences are SGHDT and YYEEEE. Trimming left V 3 bases short and J 1 base short, with 21 bases between. CDR3 sequence (DNA): TGTGCCAGCAGCTCGGGGGCTACTTACCGGTGGGGCACAGATACGCAGTATTTT. Translated: CASSSGATYRWGTDTQYF.

The chain is built from TRBV7-2 and TRBJ1-3, with unresolved D. Per germline, CDR1 SGHTA and CDR2 FQGNSA. V was pared by 2 bases and J by 8 bases, with 4 bases between. The CDR3 is 11 residues long. CDR3 protein: CASSLSDTIYF. The CDR3 DNA sequence: TGTGCCAGCAGCTTATCGGACACCATATATTTT.

This clonotype turned up a few times. The chain uses TRBV29-1 and TRBJ2-3; D possibly corresponds to TRBD2 (5 bases). The length of the CDR3 is 13 residues. Germline loops: CDR1 SQVTM, CDR2 ANQGSEA. V gave up 3 bases and J gave up 2 bases, with 9 bases separating them. CDR3: CSVEEDPTDTQYF. CDR3 nucleotide sequence: TGCAGCGTTGAGGAGGACCCCACAGATACGCAGTATTTT.

This clonotype was seen once. The V call is TRBV6-2 or TRBV6-3, the J call TRBJ2-7; 8 bases map to TRBD2. The germline CDR1 and CDR2 sequences are MNHEY and SVGEGT. CDR3 length equals 14 residues. J gave up 4 bases and V 2 bases, and 4 bases lay outside the gene matches. CDR3 in amino acids: CASSYERGRYEQYF. The CDR3 nucleotides read TGTGCCAGCAGTTACGAGCGGGGGAGGTACGAGCAGTACTTC.

This clonotype showed up just a few times. The chain couples TRBV28 to TRBJ2-4, with a possible D match to TRBD1 (5 bases). Trimming cost V 3 bases and J 1 base, with 7 bases left between them. The CDR3 loop spans 14 amino acids. In germline, CDR1 is MDHEN, CDR2 SYDVKM. The CDR3 DNA reads TGTGCCAGCAGTTTTGCAGGGGCCAAAAACATTCAGTACTTC. The encoded protein is CASSFAGAKNIQYF.

V and J are TRBV11-2 and TRBJ2-1, with D perhaps matching TRBD1 or TRBD2 (5 bases each). The germline V gene encodes CDR1 SGHAT and CDR2 FQNNGV. CDR3 size: 14 residues. V was shortened by 1 base and J by 5 bases, with 9 bases between the two germline ends. The CDR3 sequence: CASSLVLGDNEQFF. The CDR3 nucleotides read TGTGCCAGCAGCTTAGTACTGGGGGACAATGAGCAGTTCTTC.

For this clonotype: Just one base apart from a much larger clone, this may be a read error. The chain has TRBV20-1 and TRBJ1-1; D gene unclear. There are 10 residues in the CDR3. Germline lookup yields CDR1 DFQATT and CDR2 SNEGSKA (reference sequence). CDR3 protein: CSATKIEASF. The CDR3 DNA reads as TGCAGTGCTACTAAAATTGAAGCTTCCTTT.

Note on this clonotype: A single base separates this from a much larger clone, so it may be a read error. The genes are TRBV6-2 or TRBV6-3 and TRBJ2-3; no firm D call. The CDR3 totals 14 residues. Looked up from germline, CDR1 is MNHEY and CDR2 is SVGEGT. The CDR3 spells CVSSPHDPRDTQYF. DNA of the CDR3: TGTGTCAGCAGTCCGCACGATCCTCGGGATACGCAGTATTTT.

This clonotype turned up a few times. J is TRBJ2-1 and V is TRBV2; no clear D. Deletions cut 4 bases from V and 7 bases from J, with 5 bases between. Looked up from germline, CDR1 is SNHLY and CDR2 is FYNNEI. The CDR3 consists of 11 residues. Here the CDR3 DNA reads TGTGCCAGCAGTGTTACTAATGAGCAGTTCTTC. This sequence encodes CASSVTNEQFF.

This clonotype turned up a few times. V gene TRBV28 combines with J gene TRBJ1-4; possible D gene TRBD1, 6 bases. The V gene lost 10 bases and the J gene lost 5 bases, with 11 bases spanning the gap. Per germline, CDR1 MDHEN and CDR2 SYDVKM. This CDR3 has 12 residues. CDR3 amino acids: CAIQQGNEKLFF. CDR3 sequence (DNA): TGTGCCATCCAACAGGGAAATGAAAAACTGTTTTTT.

This clonotype was picked up many times. This rearrangement joins TRBV9 to TRBJ1-2; D is possibly TRBD1 (6 bases). Germline loops: CDR1 SGDLS, CDR2 YYNGEE. The CDR3 has 14 amino acids. The V end lost 4 bases, the J end lost 6 bases, and 16 bases lay between the germline ends. CDR3 DNA: TGTGCCAGCAGCAACACAGGGCCCCTCAATGGCTACACCTTC. Translated, it gives CASSNTGPLNGYTF.

This clonotype was seen only a few times. The chain recombines TRBV18 with TRBJ1-1; no clear D. The CDR3 spans 14 residues. Germline lookup yields CDR1 KGHSH and CDR2 LQKENI. Between the trimmed V and J ends, which lost 3 bases and 1 base, there was a span of 9 bases. CDR3 region: CASSPGISNTEAFF. The CDR3, as DNA: TGTGCCAGCTCACCGGGAATCTCGAACACTGAAGCTTTCTTT.

The gene calls are TRBV29-1 and TRBJ1-2, with D possibly TRBD1 on 5 matching bases. The V and J ends lost 1 base and 3 bases respectively, with 6 bases between them. Germline assignment: CDR1 SQVTM and CDR2 ANQGSEA. CDR3 length equals 12 residues. The CDR3 spells CSVEGGDYGYTF. CDR3 in DNA: TGCAGCGTTGAAGGGGGGGACTATGGCTACACCTTC.

This clonotype was found many times. This chain links TRBV7-2 with TRBJ2-1; TRBD2 agrees at 10 bases. The CDR3 length is 11 residues. V lost 5 bases to trimming and J lost 12 bases; unmatched junction nucleotides: 1. CDR1 and CDR2 (germline): SGHTA, FQGNSA. The CDR3 DNA sequence: TGTGCCAGCAGCCGGACTAGCGGGCAGTTCTTC. This translates into CASSRTSGQFF.